The 16 T cell receptor beta chains below come from one sample, sequenced in a study of a mutant IDH1 vaccine in newly diagnosed glioma. Repertoires were generated with immunoSEQ multiplex PCR, while TCRdb's copy carries only in-frame clones and drops some. The table has 85,000 to 100,000 clones, roughly 90% seen once. As to time point: baseline, week 1 (first vaccination visit). Treatment: pre-vaccination baseline after standard-of-care therapy. The material sequenced was PBMCs, taken from a glioma patient treated with radiotherapy, temozolomide or both. Receptors were obtained from a woman aged 50 to 65 with glioma.

Concerning this clone itself: Its ends do not fully match the called genes, so a read error is possible. The chain uses TRBV7-9 and TRBJ1-5; a weak D match, TRBD1 (5 bases). This CDR3 is built from 14 residues. In germline, CDR1 is SEHNR, CDR2 FQNEAQ (reference sequence). CDR3 bases: TGTGCCAGCAGCCGAGACAGCTCCCATCAGGCCCAGCATTTT. This codes for CASSRDSSHQAQHF.

A single count supports this clone. V and J are TRBV19 and TRBJ2-5; 9 bases align to TRBD1. The J call is uncertain, as TRBJ2-7 better fits the DNA end. This CDR3 comprises 15 residues. Germline loops: CDR1 LNHDA, CDR2 SQIVND (reference sequence). CDR3 sequence: CASSIRDRASDEQYF. The CDR3 bases are TGTGCCAGTAGTATTCGGGACAGGGCTAGCGACGAGCAGTACTTC.

This clone was found once. This chain joins TRBV11-3 and TRBJ2-1; no clear D. This CDR3 region has 14 residues. CDR1 SGHNT and CDR2 YENEEA come from the germline V gene. V lost 5 bases and J lost 7, with 15 bases in between. CDR3 sequence: CASSPVFSRNEQFF. In DNA, the CDR3 is TGTGCCAGCAGCCCAGTTTTTAGCAGGAATGAGCAGTTCTTC.

This clone is a singleton in its sample. The V call is TRBV5-1, the J call TRBJ2-1; 7 bases fit TRBD2. CDR3 length: 14 amino acids. Germline CDR1 and CDR2: SGHRS and YFSETQ. V shed 3 bases and J 9 bases; nucleotides not matched to a gene: 9. CDR3 in amino acids: CASSSGAGEGEQFF. The CDR3 DNA is TGCGCCAGCAGCTCTGGCGCGGGAGAGGGTGAGCAGTTCTTC.

In its sample, this clone was seen a few times. The V gene is TRBV7-9, the J gene TRBJ1-1, with 7 positions matching TRBD1. Looked up from germline, CDR1 is SEHNR and CDR2 is FQNEAQ (reference sequence). The CDR3 extends over 14 amino acids. V lost 4 bases and J lost 3; bases outside the gene matches: 5. The CDR3, as DNA: TGTGCCAGCAGCTCGGGACAGTCCTACACTGAAGCTTTCTTT. As protein: CASSSGQSYTEAFF.

This clone was recorded a few times. The rearrangement joins TRBV6-1 to TRBJ2-6; D is undetermined. Looked up from germline, CDR1 is MNHNS and CDR2 is SASEGT. V lost 2 bases and J lost 0, with 8 bases in between. The CDR3 loop spans 16 amino acids. The CDR3 region has the DNA TGTGCCAGCAGTGAATCAGGTCTCTCTGGGGCCAACGTCCTGACTTTC. As protein: CASSESGLSGANVLTF.

The V call is TRBV6-1, the J call TRBJ1-2; D unclear. Germline CDR1 is MNHNS and CDR2 is SASEGT. The length of the CDR3 is 15 residues. Trimming took off 2 bases at V and 0 bases at J, with 10 bases between the two ends. CDR3 protein: CASSERLRTNYGYTF. The CDR3, as DNA: TGTGCCAGCAGTGAACGGCTCAGGACTAACTATGGCTACACCTTC.

The rearrangement uses TRBV28 and TRBJ2-2; the D is unclear. V was clipped by 6 bases and J by 6 bases, with 8 bases between them. Germline CDR1 is MDHEN and CDR2 is SYDVKM. This CDR3 spans 12 amino acids. The CDR3 nucleotides are TGTGCCAGCAGAGAGCGAGCCGGGGAGCTGTTTTTT. It encodes CASRERAGELFF.

The chain uses TRBV15 and TRBJ2-1; tentative D call: TRBD2 (6 bases). Looked up from germline, CDR1 is LNHNV and CDR2 is YYDKDF (reference sequence). V lost 0 bases and J 2 bases, leaving 11 bases between the germline ends. The CDR3 spans 16 residues. CDR3 coding DNA: TGTGCCACCAGCAGAGACCGGGACTTGGCCTACAATGAGCAGTTCTTC. As protein: CATSRDRDLAYNEQFF.

The chain links TRBV29-1 to TRBJ1-1, with 8 bases matching TRBD1. J gave up 5 bases and V 0 bases, and 8 bases lay outside the gene matches. In germline, CDR1 is SQVTM, CDR2 ANQGSEA. The CDR3 runs 15 residues. CDR3 amino acids: CSVEDGTGGETEAFF. DNA for the CDR3: TGCAGCGTTGAAGATGGGACAGGAGGAGAGACTGAAGCTTTCTTT.

CDR3: CASSPGGYEQYF. CDR3 sequence (DNA): TGTGCCAGCAGCCCAGGGGGCTACGAGCAGTACTTC. The V call is TRBV9, the J call TRBJ2-7, with 7 positions matching TRBD1. V was pared by 4 bases and J by 3 bases, with 1 base of the junction left unmatched. This CDR3 region has 12 residues. The V gene's germline CDR1 is SGDLS and CDR2 YYNGEE.

V is TRBV29-1 and J is TRBJ1-2; TRBD1 aligns across 9 bases. The CDR3 consists of 15 residues. The germline V gene has CDR1 SQVTM and CDR2 ANQGSEA. Germline trimming cut 1 base from V and 5 bases from J; bases unmatched to any gene: 8. The CDR3 coding sequence is TGCAGCGTTGAAGGTTGGGGGACAGGGATTTATGGCTACACCTTC. Translation gives CSVEGWGTGIYGYTF.

The chain employs TRBV5-1 and TRBJ2-7; 7 bases agree with TRBD1. J gave up 3 bases and V 4 bases, and 7 bases lay outside the gene matches. CDR1 and CDR2 from the germline V gene are SGHRS and YFSETQ. The CDR3 spans 14 residues. The chain's CDR3 is CASSPRTGGYEQYF. In DNA form, the CDR3 reads TGCGCCAGCAGCCCCCGGACAGGTGGCTACGAGCAGTACTTC. Full variable domain (rest looked up from reference TRBV5-1 and TRBJ2-7): KAGVTQTPRYLIKTRGQQVTLSCSPISGHRSVSWYQQTPGQGLQFLFEYFSETQRNKGNFPGRFSGRQFSNSRSEMNVSTLELGDSALYLCASSPRTGGYEQYFGPGTRLTVT.

The chain employs TRBV9 and TRBJ1-2; the match to TRBD1 covers 12 bases. J gave up 3 bases and V 5 bases, and 8 bases lay outside the gene matches. The germline V gene encodes CDR1 SGDLS and CDR2 YYNGEE. The CDR3 runs to 16 residues. In nucleotides, the CDR3 is TGTGCCAGCAGGGGGGACAGGGGGCCCACCGACTATGGCTACACCTTC. Translated, it gives CASRGDRGPTDYGYTF.

The CDR3 DNA is TGTGCCAGTTCGACAGGGAGGAGCACAGATACGCAGTATTTT. It specifies CASSTGRSTDTQYF. The chain joins TRBV19 to TRBJ2-3; TRBD1 is a possible D gene (7 bases). Germline V gene lookup returns CDR1 LNHDA and CDR2 SQIVND (reference sequence). The CDR3 consists of 14 residues. The ends were cut back, 8 bases at V and 0 bases at J, with 12 bases in the middle.

The chain recombines TRBV27 with TRBJ2-7; D might be TRBD1 (6 bases). The germline V and J ends were trimmed by 0 bases and 5 bases, with 11 bases remaining between them. Per the germline V gene, CDR1 is MNHEY and CDR2 is SMNVEV (reference sequence). This CDR3 is built from 14 residues. The chain's CDR3 is CASSLSRGRNEQYF. DNA of the CDR3: TGTGCCAGCAGTTTATCCAGGGGCAGAAACGAGCAGTACTTC.